The subject of this entry is one T cell receptor beta chain. Its target is not known. The iRepertoire nested amplicon-rescue multiplex PCR amplified TCR alpha and beta CDR3s from RNA. Input was about 85-400 ng of tissue mRNA or PBMC total RNA. TCRdb reprocessed the multiplex PCR reads with MiXCR, giving one entry per CDR3 protein. In the table there are under 150,000 distinct CDR3 sequences, around 23% of which are singletons. The CDR3 has 17 amino acids. CDR1 and CDR2 from the germline V gene are SGHVS and FQNEAQ. Trimming took off 6 bases at V and 5 bases at J, with 23 bases between the two ends. The sample originates from a study of glioma-infiltrating T cells. The study's findings and limits: Above-expected tissue-blood divergence occurred in all gliomas, most in low-grade ones. Very few CDR3 sequences were shared between tissue and blood.

This clonotype originated in a human donor with low-grade glioma or glioblastoma, undergoing nonglioma brain surgery, or in good health (not recorded which). The V gene is TRBV7-8, the J gene TRBJ2-1, with D uncertain. Sequencing used glioma tissue, nonneoplastic brain tissue, or PBMCs (not recorded which). CDR3 protein: CASSHPPPETSHNEQFF. The CDR3 nucleotides are TGTGCCAGCAGTCACCCGCCGCCGGAGACCTCTCACAATGAGCAGTTCTTC.